A selection of T cell receptor beta chains follows, all from one sample in a study of blood T cell repertoires in COVID-19. Here immunoSEQ multiplex PCR was the method, and the copy in TCRdb shows in-frame clones only, minus some. The table records 250,000 to 350,000 clones, about 85% of them present only once. Sequencing was carried out using PBMCs or T cells enriched from blood (not recorded which). Every receptor here comes from a woman aged 25-40 years who had recovered from COVID-19. Each CDR3 is given with its conserved first and last residue. The order of the fields is J gene, D gene, V gene, clone size, CDR3 protein, CDR3 DNA. The D gene is left open where the match is weak. Part of the rows lack a size; the others show once, few, many or a class for expanded clones.

>TRBJ2-1|NA|TRBV7-9|NA
CASRDRSSYNEQFF
TGTGCCAGCAGAGACCGGAGCTCCTACAATGAGCAGTTCTTC
>TRBJ1-3|NA|TRBV5-4|once
CASSLYTRSGNTIYF
TGTGCCAGCAGCCTTTACACCCGCTCTGGAAACACCATATATTTT
>TRBJ2-3|TRBD1|TRBV6-5|NA
CAGGPPGQGTDTQYF
TGTGCCGGGGGGCCTCCGGGACAGGGGACAGATACGCAGTATTTT
>TRBJ1-1|NA|TRBV19|NA
CASSIDRGLDTEAFF
TGTGCCAGTAGTATAGATCGAGGGCTGGACACTGAAGCTTTCTTT
>TRBJ2-2|NA|TRBV4-2|NA
CASSQEGVTNTGELFF
TGTGCCAGCAGCCAAGAAGGGGTGACCAACACCGGGGAGCTGTTTTTT
>TRBJ1-1|NA|TRBV29-1|once
CSVERGGESTEAFF
TGCAGCGTTGAAAGGGGAGGGGAAAGCACTGAAGCTTTCTTT
>TRBJ2-1|NA|TRBV25-1|NA
CASSEFRGSGEQFF
TGTGCCAGCAGTGAATTTAGGGGGTCGGGTGAGCAGTTCTTC
>TRBJ1-2|TRBD1|TRBV7-6|NA
CASSSDTGGRDYGYTF
TGTGCCAGCAGCTCCGATACAGGGGGCAGAGACTATGGCTACACCTTC
>TRBJ2-7|TRBD2|TRBV5-1|NA
CASSLAAAGVYEQYF
TGCGCCAGCAGCTTGGCAGCAGCGGGGGTCTACGAGCAGTACTTC
>TRBJ1-4|TRBD1|TRBV15|once
CATSRDGQGAGEKLFF
TGTGCCACCAGCAGAGATGGGCAGGGGGCGGGAGAAAAACTGTTTTTT
>TRBJ1-3|NA|TRBV27|NA
CASSPRTDGTIYF
TGTGCCAGCAGTCCAAGGACAGACGGCACCATATATTTT
>TRBJ2-4|NA|TRBV5-1|NA
CASSLTGTGGPNIQYF
TGCGCCAGCAGCTTAACCGGGACGGGGGGCCCAAACATTCAGTACTTC
>TRBJ2-2|NA|TRBV7-8|NA
CASSLALRQTHDTRELFF
TGTGCCAGCAGCTTAGCGCTTCGTCAGACCCACGACACCAGGGAGCTGTTTTTT